Following are 20 T cell receptor beta chains from one sample sequenced in a study of T cell responses to AZD1222 COVID-19 vaccine. Produced via immunoSEQ multiplex PCR; TCRdb's table is partial and in-frame only. This table holds about 150,000 clones, around 90% found once. Sequenced material: peripheral blood, taken on day 0 of AZD1222 vaccination. The source is an adult in good health.

In its sample, this clone was seen a few times. The rearrangement links TRBV5-4 to TRBJ2-3; 12 nucleotides line up with TRBD1. CDR1 is SGHNT and CDR2 is YYREEE in the germline V gene (reference sequence). V gave up 2 bases and J gave up 1 base; unmatched junction bases: 2. The CDR3 totals 16 residues. The CDR3 here is CASSLGTGGRTDTQYF. The CDR3 DNA sequence: TGTGCCAGCAGCTTAGGGACAGGGGGCCGCACAGATACGCAGTATTTT.

The rearrangement uses TRBV7-2 and TRBJ2-5, with 8 bases that match TRBD2. The germline V gene has CDR1 SGHTA and CDR2 FQGNSA. V dropped 5 bases and J dropped 5; count of bases not matched to a gene: 7. The CDR3 has 14 residues. The DNA of the CDR3 is TGTGCCAGCAGCCCAAGCGGGGGCCAGGAGACCCAGTACTTC. Protein product: CASSPSGGQETQYF.

This rearrangement joins TRBV29-1 to TRBJ2-4, with TRBD2 as a possible D gene (5 bases). Germline-derived CDR1 and CDR2 are SQVTM and ANQGSEA. The CDR3 runs 13 residues. V lost 8 bases, J lost 2 bases, and 13 bases lay in between. The CDR3 sequence: CSHRSGSKNIQYF. DNA for the CDR3: TGCAGCCACCGGTCGGGGTCCAAAAACATTCAGTACTTC.

This sequence joins TRBV12-3 or TRBV12-4 and TRBJ1-6; D might be TRBD1 (5 bases). The CDR3 runs 13 residues. V lost 2 bases and J lost 7, with 6 bases in between. CDR3 sequence: CASSLQGNSPLHF. In DNA, the CDR3 is TGTGCCAGCAGTTTACAGGGAAATTCACCCCTCCACTTT.

This chain links TRBV21-1 with TRBJ1-2. TRBV21-1 is reported as a pseudogene. This CDR3 region has 15 residues. The CDR3 DNA reads TGTGCCAGCAGCAAAGGCACGGTAATTAACTATGGCTACACCTTC. Its protein is CASSKGTVINYGYTF.

This clone was seen once. CDR3 region: CASSVGGMGYF. The CDR3, as DNA: TGTGCCAGCAGCGTAGGGGGGATGGGGTACTTC. The V call is TRBV9, the J call TRBJ2-7; D may be TRBD1 or TRBD2 (5 bases each). The CDR3 loop spans 11 amino acids. Germline V CDR1 and CDR2: SGDLS, YYNGEE. V lost 0 bases and J 12 bases, leaving 10 bases between the germline ends.

The J gene is TRBJ1-3, the V gene TRBV11-2; D is unresolved. CDR3 size: 14 residues. Germline CDR1 is SGHAT and CDR2 is FQNNGV. The V and J ends lost 5 bases and 4 bases respectively, with 12 bases between them. The CDR3 protein is CASSPLGLGNTIYF. The CDR3 region has the DNA TGTGCCAGCAGCCCCCTAGGGCTCGGAAACACCATATATTTT.

This rearrangement joins TRBV5-6 to TRBJ2-6; D not certain. This CDR3 spans 14 amino acids. V was shortened by 4 bases and J by 3 bases, with 8 bases between the two germline ends. From germline, CDR1 is SGHDT and CDR2 YYEEEE. CDR3 sequence (DNA): TGTGCCAGCAGCGGCCTTGGTGGGGCCAACGTCCTGACTTTC. It specifies CASSGLGGANVLTF.

This chain connects TRBV18 to TRBJ2-1, with D tentatively TRBD1 (5 bases). CDR1 and CDR2 (germline): KGHSH, LQKENI. The CDR3 consists of 15 residues. Trimming took off 3 bases at V and 7 bases at J, with 16 bases between the two ends. The CDR3 nucleotides are TGTGCCAGCTCACCCTCCCTAGGGGCCGAAAATGAGCAGTTCTTC. Its protein product is CASSPSLGAENEQFF.

This chain joins TRBV18 and TRBJ2-3, with D uncertain. This CDR3 is 13 amino acids long. CDR1 KGHSH and CDR2 LQKENI come from the germline V gene. Trimming removed 5 bases at V and 0 bases at J, with 6 bases between. The CDR3 nucleotides are TGTGCCAGCTCAGGCGCCAGCACAGATACGCAGTATTTT. It yields the protein CASSGASTDTQYF.

This clone is a singleton in its sample. This chain uses TRBV18 with TRBJ1-1; D ambiguous. CDR1 and CDR2 (germline): KGHSH, LQKENI. The CDR3 spans 12 residues. V was clipped by 6 bases and J by 4 bases, with 9 bases between them. The DNA for the CDR3 is TGTGCCAGCTCCCCGCACGTCACTGAAGCTTTCTTT. This gives the protein CASSPHVTEAFF.

The V call is TRBV18, the J call TRBJ2-7; weak D call: TRBD1 (6 bases). Looked up from germline, CDR1 is KGHSH and CDR2 is LQKENI. The CDR3 sequence is 13 residues long. Trimming removed 6 bases at V and 3 bases at J, with 12 bases between. The CDR3 reads CASSLRGIYEQYF. CDR3 DNA: TGTGCCAGCTCGCTGAGGGGGATCTACGAGCAGTACTTC.

This clone was seen only once. This chain joins TRBV4-2 and TRBJ2-5; 8 positions match TRBD2. The CDR3 is 14 residues long. The germline CDR1 and CDR2 sequences are LGHNA and YNFKEQ. Trimming at V came to 8 bases and at J to 5 bases, leaving 10 bases not matched to a gene. DNA for the CDR3: TGTGCCAGCTCGCAGGCGGGGGGTTGGGAGACCCAGTACTTC. Its protein product is CASSQAGGWETQYF.

This chain connects TRBV7-2 to TRBJ1-3; D is uncertain. Trimming stripped 1 base from V and 5 bases from J, with 9 bases between. Germline V gives CDR1 SGHTA, CDR2 FQGNSA. CDR3 length equals 14 residues. Here the CDR3 reads CASSLEAARNTIYF. In nucleotides, the CDR3 is TGTGCCAGCAGCTTAGAGGCAGCCAGAAACACCATATATTTT.

J is TRBJ2-1 and V is TRBV7-3; the D is unclear. Between the trimmed V and J ends, which lost 0 bases and 7 bases, there was a span of 7 bases. The CDR3 consists of 13 residues. The germline V gene has CDR1 SGHTA and CDR2 FQGTGA. CDR3 sequence: CASSLTSWNEQFF. In DNA, the CDR3 is TGTGCCAGCAGCTTAACGTCCTGGAATGAGCAGTTCTTC.

This chain joins TRBV6-5 and TRBJ2-7, with D perhaps given as TRBD1 or TRBD2 (5 bases each). The V end was cut by 0 bases, the J end by 2 bases, with 11 bases between. CDR3 size: 15 residues. Per germline, CDR1 MNHEY and CDR2 SVGAGI. CDR3: CASSYSPGQPYEQYF. The CDR3 nucleotides read TGTGCCAGCAGTTACTCGCCGGGGCAACCCTACGAGCAGTACTTC.

J is TRBJ1-1 and V is TRBV11-2, with TRBD1 identical over 9 bases. Germline V gene sequence: CDR1 SGHAT, CDR2 FQNNGV. V gave up 2 bases and J gave up 5 bases; unmatched junction bases: 18. The CDR3 loop spans 19 amino acids. The CDR3 DNA reads TGTGCCAGCAGCTTACCCCCCCCCGCCGGGACAGGGTCTCGGACTGAAGCTTTCTTT. Its translation is CASSLPPPAGTGSRTEAFF.

This sequence joins TRBV11-2 and TRBJ1-6, with unresolved D. The V end lost 2 bases, the J end lost 10 bases, and 12 bases lay between the germline ends. The CDR3 has 14 residues. The germline CDR1 and CDR2 sequences are SGHAT and FQNNGV. The CDR3 loop reads CASSLINPGSPLHF. CDR3 nucleotides: TGTGCCAGCAGCTTAATCAACCCCGGCTCACCCCTCCACTTT.

V usage is TRBV6-2 or TRBV6-3 and J usage is TRBJ1-1; no definite D call. This CDR3 has 15 residues. Germline CDR1 MNHEY, CDR2 SVGEGT. Trimming took off 5 bases at V and 1 base at J, with 14 bases between the two ends. The CDR3 bases are TGTGCCAGCAGTCCGCCGGCCGGGGAGAACACTGAAGCTTTCTTT. The encoded protein is CASSPPAGENTEAFF.

The chain couples TRBV6-6 to TRBJ2-1, with 9 positions matching TRBD2. Germline loops: CDR1 MNHNY, CDR2 SVGAGI (reference sequence). This CDR3 is built from 15 residues. Losses at the gene ends were 6 bases for V and 7 bases for J; bases not matched to a gene: 10. CDR3 bases: TGTGCCAGCAGCCCTCAGGCTAGCGGGGAAAATGAGCAGTTCTTC. It specifies CASSPQASGENEQFF.